This TCR beta chain was retrieved from a study of T cell responses to AZD1222 COVID-19 vaccine. In the study overall: Analyses pooled second doses at about 4 or about 12 weeks.

The CDR3 covers 14 residues. V shed 0 bases and J shed 5 bases, with 8 bases lying between them. CDR1 is LNHNV and CDR2 is YYDKDF in the germline V gene (reference sequence). As for this clone: Its target is unknown.

Data came from immunoSEQ multiplex PCR; TCRdb stores just in-frame clones and leaves some out. This table holds more than 60,000 clones, roughly 87% found once. Findings and limits, study-wide: Reportedly, nearly half of unique spike TCRs recognized epitopes outside B.1.351/B.1.1.7 mutations. Clonal diversity was possibly underestimated; the donors were predominantly white British and more often female.

The sample here was peripheral blood, taken on day 0 of AZD1222 vaccination. This chain uses TRBV15 with TRBJ1-3; the D is unclear. The sequence was obtained from an adult in good health. CDR3 loop: CATSREGGRNTIYF. CDR3 nucleotides: TGTGCCACCAGCAGAGAGGGAGGCAGAAACACCATATATTTT.